Listed here are 21 T cell receptor beta chains from one sample, sequenced in a study of OX40 agonist ivuxolimab in advanced cancers. The assay was immunoSEQ multiplex PCR, and TCRdb's table has in-frame clones only and misses some. Among roughly 41,000 clones listed, 88% were seen once. The specimen was CD4+ or CD8+ T cells sorted from blood, collected in a trial of the OX40 agonist ivuxolimab. The receptors derive from an adult with an advanced solid tumor such as melanoma, head and neck, liver or kidney cancer.

The chain joins TRBV15 to TRBJ2-4; D may correspond to TRBD1 or TRBD2 (6 bases each). CDR1 is LNHNV and CDR2 is YYDKDF in the germline V gene (reference sequence). This CDR3 has 14 amino acids. The V and J ends lost 8 bases and 0 bases respectively, with 11 bases between them. The CDR3 bases are TGTGCCACCGCGGAGGGGGGAGCCAAAAACATTCAGTACTTC. The encoded protein is CATAEGGAKNIQYF.

This rearrangement joins TRBV11-2 to TRBJ1-6, with D unresolved. Per germline, CDR1 SGHAT and CDR2 FQNNGV. The CDR3 length is 14 residues. V was trimmed by 6 bases and J by 3 bases, leaving 9 bases between them. The CDR3 here is CASRLGDYNSPLHF. CDR3 DNA: TGTGCCAGCAGGCTTGGAGACTATAATTCACCCCTCCACTTT. Complete variable domain (other parts from reference TRBV11-2 and TRBJ1-6): EAGVAQSPRYKIIEKRQSVAFWCNPISGHATLYWYQQILGQGPKLLIQFQNNGVVDDSQLPKDRFSAERLKGVDSTLKIQPAKLEDSAVYLCASRLGDYNSPLHFGNGTRLTVT.

This chain connects TRBV7-9 to TRBJ1-5; no firm D call. Germline CDR1 and CDR2: SEHNR and FQNEAQ (reference sequence). There are 12 residues in the CDR3. The V gene lost 5 bases and the J gene lost 6 bases, with 8 bases spanning the gap. DNA for the CDR3: TGTGCCAGCAGCCTACCCGCTCAGCCCCAGCATTTT. Encoded protein: CASSLPAQPQHF.

The chain joins TRBV5-8 to TRBJ2-7, with 7 nucleotides matching TRBD2. The CDR3 is made up of 15 amino acids. V lost 4 bases, J lost 0 bases, and 7 bases stayed unmatched. Germline lookup yields CDR1 SGHTS and CDR2 YDEGEE. CDR3 amino acids: CASSPRLAGSYEQYF. The CDR3 region has the DNA TGTGCCAGCAGCCCAAGGTTAGCGGGCTCCTACGAGCAGTACTTC.

The chain carries TRBV4-1 and TRBJ2-5; 9 bases are shared with TRBD2. The J call may be mistaken, given a closer DNA end match to TRBJ2-7. Looked up from germline, CDR1 is MGHRA and CDR2 is YSYEKL. CDR3 length equals 15 residues. CDR3 nucleotides: TGCGCCAGCAGCCAAGGGACTAGCGCCTCCTACGAGCAGTACTTC. Translated: CASSQGTSASYEQYF.

This clone has just one count. CDR3 sequence: CASSKDVTGNQPQHF. The CDR3 DNA reads as TGTGCCAGCAGCAAAGATGTGACAGGCAATCAGCCCCAGCATTTT. This sequence joins TRBV21-1 and TRBJ1-5; TRBD1 was called by the table and not checked on the DNA. TRBV21-1 is listed as a pseudogene. The CDR3 totals 15 residues.

V gene TRBV12-5 combines with J gene TRBJ2-7; the D call may be TRBD1 or TRBD2 (5 bases each). Trimming removed 6 bases at V and 5 bases at J, with 17 bases between. The germline V gene encodes CDR1 LGHNT and CDR2 FRNRAP. The CDR3 covers 14 residues. For the CDR3, the DNA is TGTGCTAGTGGACGGGACGGCCCTGATGACGAGCAGTACTTC. Encoded protein: CASGRDGPDDEQYF.

The chain recombines TRBV29-1 with TRBJ1-1; a weak D match, TRBD1 (6 bases). V lost 7 bases, J lost 2 bases, and 14 bases lay in between. The germline V gene has CDR1 SQVTM and CDR2 ANQGSEA. The CDR3 totals 13 residues. CDR3 bases: TGCAGCGGCCAGCAGGGGTTAAACACTGAAGCTTTCTTT. Translating gives CSGQQGLNTEAFF.

The chain combines TRBV13 with TRBJ2-7, with D perhaps TRBD1 or TRBD2 (5 bases each). Germline V CDR1 and CDR2: PRHDT, FYEKMQ (reference sequence). Between the trimmed V and J ends, which lost 1 base and 1 base, there was a span of 11 bases. CDR3 length: 15 residues. The CDR3 reads CASSLVRDGSYEQYF. The CDR3 bases are TGTGCCAGCAGCTTAGTAAGGGACGGATCCTACGAGCAGTACTTC.

The chain has TRBV27 and TRBJ2-1; 9 nucleotides line up with TRBD1. V lost 2 bases and J lost 7; bases outside the gene matches: 9. Germline CDR1 MNHEY, CDR2 SMNVEV (reference sequence). The CDR3 has 16 amino acids. The CDR3 protein is CASSLRTGTGRNEQFF. The CDR3 nucleotides read TGTGCCAGCAGTTTACGAACCGGGACAGGGAGGAATGAGCAGTTCTTC.

This clone was seen a single time. The chain recombines TRBV5-6 with TRBJ1-2; D ambiguous. This CDR3 region has 14 residues. Trimming shortened V by 3 bases and J by 8 bases, and 17 bases separated the two germline ends. Looked up from germline, CDR1 is SGHDT and CDR2 is YYEEEE. CDR3 in DNA: TGTGCCAGCAGCTCCCCCGTTCAGTCTACGGGCTACACCTTC. Its translation: CASSSPVQSTGYTF. The full variable domain, its missing parts supplied by reference TRBV5-6 and TRBJ1-2, is DAGVTQSPTHLIKTRGQQVTLRCSPKSGHDTVSWYQQALGQGPQFIFQYYEEEERQRGNFPDRFSGHQFPNYSSELNVNALLLGDSALYLCASSSPVQSTGYTFGSGTRLTVV.

This clone was seen more than once but under ten times. The J gene is TRBJ2-2, the V gene TRBV27, with D unresolved. Germline values: CDR1 MNHEY, CDR2 SMNVEV (reference sequence). The germline V and J ends were trimmed by 5 bases and 1 base, with 17 bases remaining between them. CDR3 length: 17 amino acids. CDR3 DNA sequence: TGTGCCAGCAGTCTCCTTAGCACGCAACTGAACACCGGGGAGCTGTTTTTT. It specifies CASSLLSTQLNTGELFF.

The rearrangement uses TRBV7-9 and TRBJ2-7; maybe TRBD2 (6 bases). This CDR3 is built from 13 residues. Germline loops: CDR1 SEHNR, CDR2 FQNEAQ (reference sequence). The ends were cut back, 5 bases at V and 1 base at J, with 9 bases in the middle. The CDR3 spells CASSHGLSYEQYF. CDR3 sequence (DNA): TGTGCCAGCAGCCACGGACTATCCTACGAGCAGTACTTC.

The chain carries TRBV7-9 and TRBJ2-7; D not resolved. The CDR3 is made up of 11 amino acids. Trimming took off 5 bases at V and 2 bases at J, with 4 bases between the two ends. Germline lookup yields CDR1 SEHNR and CDR2 FQNEAQ (reference sequence). CDR3 amino acids: CASSDAYEQYF. The CDR3 coding sequence is TGTGCCAGCAGCGATGCCTACGAGCAGTACTTC.

The rearrangement uses TRBV4-1 and TRBJ2-2, with D hard to call. Germline V gives CDR1 MGHRA, CDR2 YSYEKL. Trimming cost V 5 bases and J 3 bases, with 10 bases left between them. The CDR3 sequence is 14 residues long. The CDR3 bases are TGCGCCAGCAGCGAAGGGATGTACACCGGGGAGCTGTTTTTT. It codes for CASSEGMYTGELFF.

This chain links TRBV28 with TRBJ1-2; D possibly corresponds to TRBD1 (5 bases). This CDR3 comprises 12 residues. Germline CDR1 and CDR2: MDHEN and SYDVKM. V lost 6 bases and J 4 bases, leaving 9 bases between the germline ends. Here the CDR3 DNA reads TGTGCCAGCAGCGACAGCCTCTATGGCTACACCTTC. It is translated as CASSDSLYGYTF.

J is TRBJ1-2 and V is TRBV2, with a possible D match to TRBD1 (5 bases). This CDR3 has 12 residues. Looked up from germline, CDR1 is SNHLY and CDR2 is FYNNEI. Trimming stripped 6 bases from V and 7 bases from J, with 12 bases between. The CDR3: CASRAEGVGYTF. CDR3 bases: TGTGCCAGCAGAGCGGAAGGGGTTGGCTACACCTTC.

This clone was recorded only once. The chain employs TRBV7-2 and TRBJ1-1; 9 bases are shared with TRBD1. The CDR3 covers 15 residues. Germline CDR1 reads SGHTA; CDR2 reads FQGNSA. V trimming: 5 bases; J trimming: 1 base; junction bases outside the gene matches: 5. CDR3 DNA sequence: TGTGCCAGCAGCCAGGACAGGGGATGGAACACTGAAGCTTTCTTT. This sequence encodes CASSQDRGWNTEAFF.

The chain employs TRBV11-2 and TRBJ1-4; possibly TRBD1 for D (5 bases). The CDR3 is 15 residues long. The V gene lost 4 bases and the J gene lost 0 bases, with 9 bases spanning the gap. Germline CDR1 SGHAT, CDR2 FQNNGV. The CDR3 reads CASSSRGATNEKLFF. CDR3 bases: TGTGCCAGCAGCTCCCGAGGGGCAACTAATGAAAAACTGTTTTTT.

In its sample, this clone was seen once. One end of the junction is discordant with germline, which a read error may explain. The V call is TRBV7-7, the J call TRBJ2-7, with 14 positions matching TRBD2. This CDR3 is built from 14 residues. CDR1 SSHAT and CDR2 FNYEAQ come from the germline V gene (reference sequence). The CDR3 loop reads CASSSGLAGEEQYF. The CDR3 coding sequence is TGTGCTAGCAGCTCGGGACTAGCGGGGGAAGAGCAGTACTTC.

V and J are TRBV11-2 and TRBJ1-2; weak D call: TRBD1 (6 bases). Trimming stripped 5 bases from V and 0 bases from J, with 13 bases between. This CDR3 region has 15 residues. Germline V CDR1 and CDR2: SGHAT, FQNNGV. In DNA form, the CDR3 reads TGTGCCAGCAGCCGATTCAGGGGATCTAACTATGGCTACACCTTC. Translating it yields CASSRFRGSNYGYTF.